Listed here are 28 T cell receptor beta chains from one sample, sequenced in a study of shared clonotypes between healthy human individuals (dated by TCRdb to the early 2020s). Libraries came from the immunoSEQ multiplex PCR assay. This is the immuneACCESS table as TCRdb keeps it, with only in-frame sequences that have V and J called. A part of the clones is gone; compared with another copy, unresolved V genes explain less than half, and the rest is unexplained. This sample is represented by roughly 700,000 clones; around 72% of them were singletons. The ten largest clones capture 1.5% to 2% of the sample. The specimen sequenced was memory CD4+ T cells sorted from blood. The meaning of the sample's cell subset or site label: CD45RA-negative fraction. Receptor source: a woman in her 30s in good health.

J is TRBJ2-6 and V is TRBV19; D not resolved. CDR3 size: 16 residues. Trimming removed 4 bases from V and 2 bases from J, with 12 bases in between. Germline V gives CDR1 LNHDA, CDR2 SQIVND (reference sequence). In DNA, the CDR3 is TGTGCCAGTAGTACTGAGCCTATAGCTGGGGCCAACGTCCTGACTTTC. Amino acid sequence: CASSTEPIAGANVLTF.

The V and J genes are TRBV5-4 and TRBJ2-7, with TRBD2 matching 8 bases. Germline values: CDR1 SGHNT, CDR2 YYREEE (reference sequence). J gave up 5 bases and V 4 bases, and 8 bases lay outside the gene matches. This CDR3 region has 14 residues. For the CDR3, the DNA is TGTGCCAGCAGCCCTCCAGCGGGAGTCAACGAGCAGTACTTC. Protein product: CASSPPAGVNEQYF.

This chain uses TRBV5-1 with TRBJ2-5, with D unresolved. CDR3 size: 15 residues. Germline CDR1 and CDR2: SGHRS and YFSETQ. Trimming stripped 7 bases from V and 1 base from J, with 17 bases between. The CDR3 bases are TGCGCCAGCCGCTATGGACCGCGAGGCCAAGAGACCCAGTACTTC. This sequence encodes CASRYGPRGQETQYF.

The chain joins TRBV19 to TRBJ1-2, with D perhaps TRBD1 (6 bases). This CDR3 has 15 amino acids. Germline V gene sequence: CDR1 LNHDA, CDR2 SQIVND (reference sequence). Trimming removed 10 bases at V and 4 bases at J, with 22 bases between. In DNA, the CDR3 is TGTGCCAAACCCTTGACCGGGACATTGGCCTATGGCTACACCTTC. It yields the protein CAKPLTGTLAYGYTF. Combining the CDR3 with reference TRBV19 and TRBJ1-2 gives the whole variable domain DGGITQSPKYLFRKEGQNVTLSCEQNLNHDAMYWYRQDPGQGLRLIYYSQIVNDFQKGDIAEGYSVSREKKESFPLTVTSAQKNPTAFYLCAKPLTGTLAYGYTFGSGTRLTVV.

The table lists this clone with a count of one. This sequence joins TRBV29-1 and TRBJ2-2, with D perhaps TRBD1 (5 bases). V lost 5 bases to trimming and J lost 2 bases, with 12 bases between them. This CDR3 is 14 amino acids long. Germline V CDR1 and CDR2: SQVTM, ANQGSEA. The CDR3 DNA follows: TGCAGCGTTAGAACAGGTTCCAACACCGGGGAGCTGTTTTTT. Translation: CSVRTGSNTGELFF.

The sample holds one count of this clone. The rearrangement uses TRBV19 and TRBJ2-7, with 13 nucleotides matching TRBD2. Germline CDR1 LNHDA, CDR2 SQIVND (reference sequence). The CDR3 spans 17 residues. Losses at the gene ends were 5 bases for V and 4 bases for J; bases not matched to a gene: 11. The CDR3 DNA is TGTGCCAGTAGTTCTCGGACTAGCGGGAGTGGGAAGTACGAGCAGTACTTC. This encodes CASSSRTSGSGKYEQYF. The full variable domain, in which reference TRBV19 and TRBJ2-7 provide the parts outside the CDR3, is DGGITQSPKYLFRKEGQNVTLSCEQNLNHDAMYWYRQDPGQGLRLIYYSQIVNDFQKGDIAEGYSVSREKKESFPLTVTSAQKNPTAFYLCASSSRTSGSGKYEQYFGPGTRLTVT.

V gene TRBV6-5 combines with J gene TRBJ2-7; 7 bases map to TRBD1. CDR1 is MNHEY, CDR2 SVGAGI, per germline. The V segment lost 5 bases and the J segment 5 bases; nucleotides outside the gene matches: 9. The CDR3 totals 14 residues. This chain's CDR3 is CASSPVGGWNEQYF. The CDR3 coding sequence is TGTGCCAGCAGTCCCGTAGGGGGCTGGAACGAGCAGTACTTC.

CDR3 DNA: TGTGCCAGCAGATCCAGTAATCTGAGGATTAATGGCTACACCTTC. Translated, it gives CASRSSNLRINGYTF. The V call is TRBV5-4, the J call TRBJ1-2, with unresolved D. V dropped 5 bases and J dropped 6 bases, with 20 bases sitting between them. This CDR3 spans 15 amino acids. The germline V gene encodes CDR1 SGHNT and CDR2 YYREEE (reference sequence).

The V call is TRBV6-5, the J call TRBJ1-1, with D perhaps matching TRBD1 (6 bases). In germline, CDR1 is MNHEY, CDR2 SVGAGI. The CDR3 runs 14 residues. Trimming cost V 5 bases and J 4 bases, with 14 bases left between them. For the CDR3, the DNA is TGTGCCAGCAGTCGGGGTAGGGGGGCCACTGAAGCTTTCTTT. It is translated as CASSRGRGATEAFF.

The rearrangement joins TRBV6-1 to TRBJ1-2, with a weak D call TRBD1 (5 bases). This CDR3 comprises 17 residues. V was shortened by 2 bases and J by 1 base, with 17 bases between the two germline ends. Germline CDR1 and CDR2: MNHNS and SASEGT. The CDR3 DNA reads as TGTGCCAGCAGTGAATTGGAGGGGCGATGGGGTAACTATGGCTACACCTTC. Its protein product is CASSELEGRWGNYGYTF.

The rearrangement uses TRBV6-5 and TRBJ1-5, with 7 bases lining up with TRBD1. Trimming removed 6 bases from V and 6 bases from J; junction bases left unmatched: 5. The germline V gene has CDR1 MNHEY and CDR2 SVGAGI. The CDR3 extends over 13 amino acids. The CDR3 sequence: CASRTGVGQPQHF. CDR3 sequence (DNA): TGTGCCAGCAGAACAGGGGTGGGTCAGCCCCAGCATTTT.

This clone was counted a single time. This chain links TRBV28 with TRBJ2-1; 8 nucleotides line up with TRBD2. V gave up 4 bases and J gave up 1 base; unmatched junction bases: 9. This CDR3 comprises 17 residues. CDR1 MDHEN and CDR2 SYDVKM come from the germline V gene. CDR3 bases: TGTGCCAGCAGTTCGCCAATAGCGGGATCGTCCTACAATGAGCAGTTCTTC. Residues: CASSSPIAGSSYNEQFF.

The V gene is TRBV5-1, the J gene TRBJ2-1, with 12 bases lining up with TRBD2. V shed 7 bases, J shed 6 bases, and the junction held 2 bases outside the gene matches. Germline V lookup: CDR1 SGHRS, CDR2 YFSETQ. The CDR3 is 13 residues long. CDR3 region: CASRTSGINEQFF. CDR3 DNA sequence: TGCGCCAGCCGGACTAGCGGGATCAATGAGCAGTTCTTC.

The chain joins TRBV29-1 to TRBJ2-7, with 10 bases matching TRBD1. The CDR3 spans 12 residues. Germline CDR1 is SQVTM and CDR2 is ANQGSEA. Unmatched junction bases numbered 4, after V lost 6 bases and J lost 5 bases. CDR3: CSVGTGDDEQYF. The CDR3 bases are TGCAGCGTCGGGACAGGGGACGACGAGCAGTACTTC.

This clone was recorded many times. The V and J genes are TRBV15 and TRBJ2-3, with a possible D match to TRBD1 (6 bases). The CDR3 has 16 amino acids. V was trimmed by 8 bases and J by 6 bases, leaving 24 bases between them. Looked up from germline, CDR1 is LNHNV and CDR2 is YYDKDF (reference sequence). This CDR3 reads CATSFLQGITGDTQYF. As DNA, the CDR3 is TGTGCCACCTCTTTCTTGCAGGGGATAACCGGGGATACGCAGTATTTT.

The chain recombines TRBV5-1 with TRBJ2-5, with D unclear. This CDR3 has 17 residues. Germline V lookup: CDR1 SGHRS, CDR2 YFSETQ. V gave up 0 bases and J gave up 5 bases, with 20 bases separating them. CDR3 sequence (DNA): TGCGCCAGCAGCTTGGCCGTGAGGACCCCACTGGGGGAGACCCAGTACTTC. Translated, it gives CASSLAVRTPLGETQYF.

V gene TRBV10-2 combines with J gene TRBJ2-5, with TRBD1 identical over 7 bases. The CDR3 contains 14 residues. J gave up 5 bases and V 8 bases, and 11 bases lay outside the gene matches. From germline, CDR1 is WSHSY and CDR2 SAAADI. The CDR3 DNA reads as TGCGCCAGCTTCCCGACTCAGACAGGGGAGACCCAGTACTTC. Amino acid sequence: CASFPTQTGETQYF.

The V and J genes are TRBV25-1 and TRBJ2-7; D remains unclear. The CDR3 totals 14 residues. Germline loops: CDR1 MGHDK, CDR2 SYGVNS. The V end lost 2 bases, the J end lost 2 bases, and 10 bases lay between the germline ends. CDR3 coding DNA: TGTGCCAGCAGTGAACATAAGGTTCCCTACGAGCAGTACTTC. Translation gives CASSEHKVPYEQYF.

The rearrangement uses TRBV11-2 and TRBJ1-2, with 11 bases identical to TRBD1. The germline CDR1 and CDR2 sequences are SGHAT and FQNNGV. The length of the CDR3 is 17 residues. V lost 5 bases to trimming and J lost 2 bases; unmatched junction nucleotides: 10. The CDR3 protein is CASSRGQGAFTNYGYTF. The DNA of the CDR3 is TGTGCCAGCAGCCGCGGACAGGGGGCATTCACCAACTATGGCTACACCTTC.

This rearrangement joins TRBV19 to TRBJ1-1; 8 bases are shared with TRBD1. Per the germline V gene, CDR1 is LNHDA and CDR2 is SQIVND (reference sequence). V lost 9 bases and J lost 0; bases outside the gene matches: 9. The CDR3 length is 15 residues. CDR3 bases: TGTGCCAGCGCTAAGCGGGACAGGTTGAACACTGAAGCTTTCTTT. Its translation is CASAKRDRLNTEAFF.

This clone appeared many times. The gene calls are TRBV28 and TRBJ1-2; unclear D gene. This CDR3 is built from 13 residues. Per germline, CDR1 MDHEN and CDR2 SYDVKM. Trimming took off 5 bases at V and 0 bases at J, with 7 bases between the two ends. Here the CDR3 DNA reads TGTGCCAGCAGTGCGGGCCCTAACTATGGCTACACCTTC. This sequence encodes CASSAGPNYGYTF.

This clone was observed a few times. The genes are TRBV9 and TRBJ1-2, with D possibly matching TRBD1 (6 bases). V was pared by 3 bases and J by 7 bases, with 10 bases between. CDR1 and CDR2 (germline): SGDLS, YYNGEE. This CDR3 region has 12 residues. For the CDR3, the DNA is TGTGCCAGCAGCGCCCTACAGGGTGGCTACACCTTC. It translates to CASSALQGGYTF.

J is TRBJ1-4 and V is TRBV2; no clear D. The ends were cut back, 0 bases at V and 8 bases at J, with 13 bases in the middle. CDR1 SNHLY and CDR2 FYNNEI come from the germline V gene. The CDR3 is 15 residues long. The CDR3 DNA sequence: TGTGCCAGCAGTGAAGCTCCGGGAACGGGGGAAAAACTGTTTTTT. Amino acids: CASSEAPGTGEKLFF.

This sequence joins TRBV5-1 and TRBJ1-2; weak D call: TRBD1 (5 bases). Germline lookup yields CDR1 SGHRS and CDR2 YFSETQ. The CDR3 spans 14 residues. V lost 4 bases to trimming and J lost 0 bases, with 10 bases between them. CDR3 sequence: CASSRDGANYGYTF. The CDR3 DNA is TGCGCCAGCAGCAGGGACGGAGCTAACTATGGCTACACCTTC.

This chain links TRBV27 with TRBJ2-7; D unresolved. V lost 6 bases and J lost 2, with 11 bases in between. CDR3 size: 13 residues. Germline V gives CDR1 MNHEY, CDR2 SMNVEV (reference sequence). CDR3 sequence reads: CASSTIDTYEQYF. DNA of the CDR3: TGTGCCAGCAGCACCATCGATACCTACGAGCAGTACTTC.

V and J are TRBV29-1 and TRBJ1-1, with D hard to call. Trimming left V 5 bases short and J 5 bases short, with 9 bases between. The CDR3 has 11 amino acids. CDR1 is SQVTM, CDR2 ANQGSEA, per germline. The CDR3 DNA reads TGCAGCGTTCCCCATGAAACTGAAGCTTTCTTT. Encoded protein: CSVPHETEAFF. Combining the CDR3 with reference TRBV29-1 and TRBJ1-1 gives the whole variable domain SAVISQKPSRDICQRGTSLTIQCQVDSQVTMMFWYRQQPGQSLTLIATANQGSEATYESGFVIDKFPISRPNLTFSTLTVSNMSPEDSSIYLCSVPHETEAFFGQGTRLTVV.

J is TRBJ2-1 and V is TRBV4-1; D possibly uses TRBD1 or TRBD2 (5 bases each). Trimming removed 1 base at V and 0 bases at J, with 10 bases between. The CDR3 consists of 16 residues. Germline-derived CDR1 and CDR2 are MGHRA and YSYEKL. The CDR3 nucleotides are TGCGCCAGCAGCCAAGGGGGGTTGTTCTCCTACAATGAGCAGTTCTTC. Its translation: CASSQGGLFSYNEQFF.

The chain recombines TRBV18 with TRBJ2-7; TRBD2 matches at 7 bases. From germline, CDR1 is KGHSH and CDR2 LQKENI. This CDR3 spans 16 amino acids. J was trimmed by 3 bases and V by 2 bases; bases with no gene match: 10. This CDR3 reads CASSPASGTSYYEQYF. The CDR3 DNA reads TGTGCCAGCTCACCAGCTAGCGGAACCTCGTACTACGAGCAGTACTTC.